The present T cell receptor beta chain was sequenced within a study of blood T cell repertoires in COVID-19. Study at large: COVID-19 samples, acute and convalescent, were from the United States, Italy and Spain. PBMCs, B-cell-depleted T cells, or T cells provided the cDNA or gDNA that made up the material.

As originally analysed: Reference gene primer amplification yielded estimated nucleated cell counts. Measured with immunoSEQ multiplex PCR; TCRdb has only the in-frame clones, and not every one. The D gene and trimming were derived from the DNA, and the V and J assignments and clone size from that table. The sample contains some 200,000 clones, under 85% of which appear only once. There are 14 residues in the CDR3. The junction had 6 bases not matched to a gene; V was cut back by 5 bases and J by 9 bases. Per germline, CDR1 LGHDT and CDR2 YNNKEL (reference sequence). This TCR came from a woman aged 80 or over with acute or convalescent COVID-19. The sequenced sample was peripheral blood. The V and J genes are TRBV3-1 (or the pseudogene TRBV3-2) and TRBJ1-4; TRBD1 matches 10 bases. The CDR3 spells CASSWDRGRQKLFF. The CDR3 DNA sequence: TGTGCCAGCAGCTGGGACAGGGGTCGCCAAAAACTGTTTTTT.